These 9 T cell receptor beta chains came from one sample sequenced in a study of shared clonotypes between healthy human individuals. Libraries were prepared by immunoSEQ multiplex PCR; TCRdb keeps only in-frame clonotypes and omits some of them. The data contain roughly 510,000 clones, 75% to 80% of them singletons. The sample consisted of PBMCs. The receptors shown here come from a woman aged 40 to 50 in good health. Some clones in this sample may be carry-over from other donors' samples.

The CDR3 is CASSPAGGYNYGYTF. The CDR3 DNA sequence: TGTGCCAGCAGTCCCGCAGGGGGATATAACTATGGCTACACCTTC. This chain links TRBV25-1 with TRBJ1-2; the match to TRBD1 covers 7 bases. CDR3 length equals 15 residues. Germline V gene data show CDR1 as MGHDK and CDR2 as SYGVNS. V dropped 5 bases and J dropped 1; count of bases not matched to a gene: 7.

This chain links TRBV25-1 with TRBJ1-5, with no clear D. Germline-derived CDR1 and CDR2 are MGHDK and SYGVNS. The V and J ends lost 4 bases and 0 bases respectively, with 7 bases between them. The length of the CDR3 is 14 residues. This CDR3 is CASSANYSNQPQHF. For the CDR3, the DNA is TGTGCCAGCAGTGCTAATTATAGCAATCAGCCCCAGCATTTT.

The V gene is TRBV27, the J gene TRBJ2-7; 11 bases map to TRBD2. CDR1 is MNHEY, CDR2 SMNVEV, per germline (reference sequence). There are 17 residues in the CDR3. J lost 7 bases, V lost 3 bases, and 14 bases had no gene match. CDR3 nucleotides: TGTGCCAGCAGTTTCCTCCAGGGGCTAGCGGGAGGAAGGGAGCAGTACTTC. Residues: CASSFLQGLAGGREQYF.

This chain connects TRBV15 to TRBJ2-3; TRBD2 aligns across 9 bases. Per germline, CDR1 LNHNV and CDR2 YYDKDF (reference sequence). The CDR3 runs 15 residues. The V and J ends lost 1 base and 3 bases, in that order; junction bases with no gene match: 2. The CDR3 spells CATSRGTSETDTQYF. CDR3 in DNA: TGTGCCACCAGCAGAGGGACTAGCGAGACAGATACGCAGTATTTT.

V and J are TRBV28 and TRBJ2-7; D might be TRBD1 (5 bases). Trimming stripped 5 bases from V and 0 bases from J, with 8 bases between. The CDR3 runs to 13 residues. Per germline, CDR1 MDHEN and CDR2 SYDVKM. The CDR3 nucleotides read TGTGCCAGCAGTAAGGGGTACTCCTACGAGCAGTACTTC. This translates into CASSKGYSYEQYF.

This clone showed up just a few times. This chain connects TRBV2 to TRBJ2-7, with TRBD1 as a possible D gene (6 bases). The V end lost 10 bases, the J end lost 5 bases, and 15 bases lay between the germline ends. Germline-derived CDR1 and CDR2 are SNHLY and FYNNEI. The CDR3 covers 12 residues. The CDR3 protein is CATRQGIHEQYF. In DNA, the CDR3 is TGTGCCACCAGGCAGGGGATCCACGAGCAGTACTTC.

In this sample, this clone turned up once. CDR3: CASSWGGSATTGELFF. The CDR3 nucleotides are TGCGCCAGCAGCTGGGGGGGAAGCGCGACCACCGGGGAGCTGTTTTTT. The chain has TRBV5-1 and TRBJ2-2; 7 bases fit TRBD2. This CDR3 has 16 amino acids. Trimming took 3 bases from V and 4 from J; bases not matched to a gene: 9. Germline V CDR1 and CDR2: SGHRS, YFSETQ. The entire variable domain, with the rest obtained from reference TRBV5-1 and TRBJ2-2, is as follows: KAGVTQTPRYLIKTRGQQVTLSCSPISGHRSVSWYQQTPGQGLQFLFEYFSETQRNKGNFPGRFSGRQFSNSRSEMNVSTLELGDSALYLCASSWGGSATTGELFFGEGSRLTVL.

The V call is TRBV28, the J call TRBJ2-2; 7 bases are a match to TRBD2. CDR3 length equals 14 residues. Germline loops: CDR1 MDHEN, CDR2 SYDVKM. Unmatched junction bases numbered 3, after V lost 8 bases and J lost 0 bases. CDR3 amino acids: CASRREPNTGELFF. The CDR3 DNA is TGTGCCAGCCGGCGGGAGCCGAACACCGGGGAGCTGTTTTTT.

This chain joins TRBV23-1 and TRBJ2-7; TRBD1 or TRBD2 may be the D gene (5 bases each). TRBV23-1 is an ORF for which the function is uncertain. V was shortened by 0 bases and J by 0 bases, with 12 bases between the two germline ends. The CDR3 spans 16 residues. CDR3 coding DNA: TGCGCCAGCAGTCAATCGAGGGGCCGACCCTCCTACGAGCAGTACTTC. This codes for CASSQSRGRPSYEQYF.